This T cell receptor (beta chain) was captured by sequencing in a study of T cells after yellow fever vaccination (dated by TCRdb to about 2019). About the study as a whole: The SMART-Seq v4 Ultra Low Input RNA kit was used to prepare libraries from fractions with low cell numbers. To follow T-cell clones before and after primary and booster YFV17D yellow fever vaccination, bulk TCR alpha and beta repertoires were sequenced over time. Two healthy male donors made up the cohort, one aged 18 to 30 years and the other aged 30 to 40 years. Blood was collected at multiple timepoints before and after primary and secondary immunization, and bulk PBMC replicates and cell subsets were isolated.

This clonotype was detected only a few times. The clone's antigen remains unknown. Base qualities are missing; no much larger clone stands one base away. Results the study describes overall, beyond this receptor: Computational filtering was needed because FACS-sorted repertoires could contain abundant contaminating clonotypes from the bulk population. A small fraction of clonotypes appeared in both the CD4 and CD8 compartments, likely as a result of convergent recombination. The secondary T-cell response was weaker than the primary response but faster, peaking on day 5 instead of day 15. Because the study included only two donors, the extent to which the findings can be generalized is limited. After the booster, most clones that had expanded after primary vaccination were detected again (nearly 98% of CD4 and around 88% of CD8), suggesting broad maintenance of memory.

Relative to germline, V is 4 bases shorter and J is 3 bases shorter, with 12 bases between their ends. CDR3 length: 14 amino acids, cysteine to phenylalanine. CDR3 DNA is the only sequence kept; it has 42 bases, read in frame from the first base. CDR1 and CDR2, looked up from the germline V gene, are SGHTA and FQGNSA. The sample's treatment or condition, from its label and the paper: live attenuated yellow fever vaccine strain. At each blood-draw timepoint, two biological replicates of bulk PBMCs were collected. PBMCs were isolated from peripheral blood using a standard Ficoll-Paque protocol. TriZol was used to extract RNA from bulk PBMCs, CD4 and CD8 fractions, and dextramer-positive and dextramer-negative fractions. TCRdb shows the sequencer as Illumina NovaSeq 6000. TCR cDNA was synthesized by 5'RACE template switching, through which a universal primer site and unique molecular identifiers were introduced. cDNA synthesis was primed from both the TCR alpha and TCR beta constant segments. Libraries were amplified in two PCR steps, with sample barcodes and sequencing adapters added in the second step. Libraries were sequenced on Illumina HiSeq 2500 (2x100 bp) or NovaSeq (2x150 bp). As for the authors' bioinformatics: MIGEC handled demultiplexing of reads and collapsing into UMI consensus sequences, while MiXCR performed V(D)J alignment. Using edgeR on replicate PBMC samples, clonotypes were called vaccine-responding if FDR was below 0.01 and the log2 fold change was above 5 up to day 15. Each bulk clonotype received a CD4 or CD8 identity based on whether the sequenced CD4 or CD8 repertoire contained that clonotype at higher abundance. TCRdb itself trimmed the public reads at Q25 with fastp, ran MiXCR and retained productive beta chains. Each CDR3 protein gets just one entry, which takes the most common genes and DNA from the rows behind it. The V and J calls and clone size come from TCRdb's table, not from the authors' own analysis. The sample profile shows around 300,000 distinct CDR3 sequences; about 4.5% of them were found once. Clones ranked in the top ten supply just under 20% of the sample.

The receptor was derived from a man aged 18 to 30 who received the YFV17D yellow fever vaccine. The chain links TRBV7-2 with TRBJ2-5; the best D guess is TRBD2, with 5 bases matching. Here the sequenced sample was PBMCs, taken 15 days after the yellow fever booster vaccination. CDR3 sequence: CASSSENSEETQYF. In nucleotides, the sequence is TGTGCCAGCAGCTCCGAGAATAGCGAAGAGACCCAGTACTTC. Reference TRBV7-2 and TRBJ2-5 proteins supply the regions before and after the CDR3; the full variable domain is: GAGVSQSPSNKVTEKGKDVELRCDPISGHTALYWYRQSLGQGLEFLIYFQGNSAPDKSGLPSDRFSAERTGGSVSTLTIQRTQQEDSAVYLCASSSENSEETQYFGPGTRLLVL.